This T cell receptor (beta chain) was found in a study of vaccination effects on CD4 cells after COVID-19. TCRdb's table, derived via immunoSEQ multiplex PCR, lists solely in-frame clones and lacks some. The sample records tens of thousands of clones, approximately 76% being singletons. From germline, CDR1 is ENHRY and CDR2 SYGVKD. V lost 0 bases to trimming and J lost 2 bases; unmatched junction nucleotides: 4. There are 17 residues in the CDR3. On this clone itself: Its specificity is not known.

Antigen-specific CD4+ T cell clonotypes were called by their expansion after viral peptide-pool culture in ViraFEST. Investigators separated out CD4+ T cells once around nine days of culture had passed. All study participants received two doses of BNT162b2 or mRNA-1273 vaccine. The sample here was CD4+ T cells from PBMCs cultured with HCoV-OC43 spike peptides, taken after COVID-19 vaccination. The subset denotes: HCoV-OC43 spike overlapping peptide pool stimulation. The receptor comes from a human donor who received a COVID-19 vaccine. The chain recombines TRBV10-3 with TRBJ1-6; 7 bases match TRBD1. The CDR3 DNA sequence: TGTGCCATCAGTGAGTCCACGACAGGGACCTATAATTCACCCCTCCACTTT. Translated: CAISESTTGTYNSPLHF.